These 19 T cell receptor beta chains came from one sample sequenced in a study of T cell responses to AZD1222 COVID-19 vaccine. Here immunoSEQ multiplex PCR was the method, and the copy in TCRdb shows in-frame clones only, minus some. The table records 140,000 to 150,000 clones, approximately 94% of them present only once. The sequencing here drew on peripheral blood, taken on day 0 of AZD1222 vaccination. These receptors were obtained from an adult in good health.

The chain recombines TRBV19 with TRBJ2-7; 7 bases line up with TRBD1. V gave up 2 bases and J gave up 0 bases; unmatched junction bases: 1. This CDR3 contains 14 residues. Germline loops: CDR1 LNHDA, CDR2 SQIVND (reference sequence). CDR3 residues: CASSITGDSYEQYF. In nucleotides, the CDR3 is TGTGCCAGTAGTATAACAGGGGACTCCTACGAGCAGTACTTC.

This sequence joins TRBV11-2 and TRBJ2-5; D is uncertain. The germline gives CDR1 SGHAT, CDR2 FQNNGV. Trimming left V 1 base short and J 2 bases short, with 5 bases between. This CDR3 is 13 amino acids long. Here the CDR3 reads CASSLAYQETQYF. CDR3 coding DNA: TGTGCCAGCAGCTTAGCCTATCAAGAGACCCAGTACTTC.

The V and J genes are TRBV7-9 and TRBJ1-1, with 7 bases identical to TRBD1. Trimming at V came to 4 bases and at J to 7 bases, leaving 9 bases not matched to a gene. Germline assignment: CDR1 SEHNR and CDR2 FQNEAQ (reference sequence). The CDR3 consists of 14 residues. CDR3 sequence reads: CASSSRGRISEAFF. CDR3 nucleotides: TGTGCCAGCAGCTCCAGGGGGAGAATAAGTGAAGCTTTCTTT.

The rearrangement uses TRBV19 and TRBJ1-5; the D is unclear. Germline V gene sequence: CDR1 LNHDA, CDR2 SQIVND (reference sequence). V was trimmed by 1 base and J by 3 bases, leaving 4 bases between them. The CDR3 extends over 13 amino acids. CDR3 sequence: CASSIGTNQPQHF. CDR3 sequence (DNA): TGTGCCAGTAGTATAGGTACCAATCAGCCCCAGCATTTT.

V and J are TRBV4-1 and TRBJ1-2; TRBD1 agrees at 7 bases. Trimming cost V 4 bases and J 4 bases; bases outside gene matches: 9. CDR1 is MGHRA and CDR2 is YSYEKL in the germline V gene. This CDR3 comprises 15 residues. The CDR3 reads CASSPPRGGAYGYTF. The DNA for the CDR3 is TGCGCCAGCAGCCCCCCCAGGGGGGGGGCCTATGGCTACACCTTC.

The gene calls are TRBV11-3 and TRBJ2-3; 14 bases agree with TRBD2. Germline assignment: CDR1 SGHNT and CDR2 YENEEA. This CDR3 comprises 15 residues. V was pared by 5 bases and J by 7 bases, with 5 bases of the junction left unmatched. The CDR3 DNA sequence: TGTGCCAGCAGCCCCGGGACTAGCGGGGGTTATACGCAGTATTTT. Amino acids: CASSPGTSGGYTQYF.

V usage is TRBV30 and J usage is TRBJ1-5; D is ambiguous. This CDR3 contains 13 residues. Germline V gene sequence: CDR1 GTSNPN, CDR2 SVGIG (reference sequence). Trimming stripped 2 bases from V and 7 bases from J, with 12 bases between. The CDR3 spells CAWSSQTRQPQHF. The CDR3 DNA sequence: TGTGCCTGGAGTTCACAGACCCGACAGCCCCAGCATTTT.

J is TRBJ1-1 and V is TRBV7-6; the D is unclear. Trimming shortened V by 2 bases and J by 1 base, and 5 bases separated the two germline ends. The V gene's germline CDR1 is SGHVS and CDR2 FNYEAQ. This CDR3 spans 13 amino acids. CDR3 bases: TGTGCCAGCAGCTTATCGTCGAACACTGAAGCTTTCTTT. It codes for CASSLSSNTEAFF.

The sample holds a few counts of this clone. This sequence joins TRBV24-1 and TRBJ1-2, with a tentative D call TRBD1 (5 bases). This CDR3 is built from 13 residues. Germline CDR1 reads KGHDR; CDR2 reads SFDVKD. Trimming pared 1 base from V and 8 bases from J, leaving 10 bases between. CDR3 in amino acids: CATSDFSGFGYTF. The CDR3 region has the DNA TGTGCCACCAGTGATTTTTCAGGGTTCGGCTACACCTTC.

V and J are TRBV4-2 and TRBJ1-5, with TRBD1 as a possible D gene (6 bases). Germline V gene sequence: CDR1 LGHNA, CDR2 YNFKEQ. V was clipped by 3 bases and J by 3 bases, with 12 bases between them. The CDR3 spans 15 residues. The CDR3 sequence is CASSQSTGPNQPQHF. The CDR3 coding sequence is TGTGCCAGCAGCCAGAGCACAGGGCCCAATCAGCCCCAGCATTTT.

The J gene is TRBJ1-3, the V gene TRBV10-3; D is ambiguous. Per the germline V gene, CDR1 is ENHRY and CDR2 is SYGVKD. This CDR3 is 15 amino acids long. V lost 4 bases, J lost 0 bases, and 10 bases lay in between. The CDR3 loop reads CAISGGVSSGNTIYF. The CDR3, as DNA: TGTGCCATCAGTGGGGGAGTGAGCTCTGGAAACACCATATATTTT.

The rearrangement links TRBV25-1 to TRBJ1-3; D gene uncertain. The CDR3 consists of 11 residues. With 4 bases removed from V and 4 bases from J, the gap between germline ends came to 2 bases. Looked up from germline, CDR1 is MGHDK and CDR2 is SYGVNS. The CDR3 loop is CASSGGNTIYF. The CDR3 coding sequence is TGTGCCAGCAGTGGGGGAAACACCATATATTTT. Full variable domain (outside the CDR3, taken from reference TRBV25-1 and TRBJ1-3): EADIYQTPRYLVIGTGKKITLECSQTMGHDKMYWYQQDPGMELHLIHYSYGVNSTEKGDLSSESTVSRIRTEHFPLTLESARPSHTSQYLCASSGGNTIYFGEGSWLTVV.

V is TRBV10-3 and J is TRBJ1-2, with 7 bases aligning to TRBD1. Per the germline V gene, CDR1 is ENHRY and CDR2 is SYGVKD. Unmatched junction bases numbered 1, after V lost 2 bases and J lost 7 bases. The length of the CDR3 is 12 residues. The DNA of the CDR3 is TGTGCCATCAGTGAGAGGACAGGTGGCTACACCTTC. Protein: CAISERTGGYTF.

The chain couples TRBV5-4 to TRBJ2-7, with 10 bases that match TRBD2. This CDR3 is 16 amino acids long. Unmatched junction bases numbered 4, after V lost 0 bases and J lost 1 base. Germline V lookup: CDR1 SGHNT, CDR2 YYREEE (reference sequence). Here the CDR3 reads CASSLELAGVSYEQYF. The DNA for the CDR3 is TGTGCCAGCAGCTTGGAGCTAGCGGGGGTTTCCTACGAGCAGTACTTC.

CDR3 DNA: TGTGCCAGCAGTTACCTGTTCGAAAAACTGTTTTTT. Protein: CASSYLFEKLFF. J is TRBJ1-4 and V is TRBV28; no firm D call. Germline V CDR1 and CDR2: MDHEN, SYDVKM. V shed 4 bases and J shed 8 bases, with 8 bases lying between them. The CDR3 contains 12 residues. Variable domain in full (rest from reference TRBV28 and TRBJ1-4): DVKVTQSSRYLVKRTGEKVFLECVQDMDHENMFWYRQDPGLGLRLIYFSYDVKMKEKGDIPEGYSVSREKKERFSLILESASTNQTSMYLCASSYLFEKLFFGSGTQLSVL.

J is TRBJ2-2 and V is TRBV10-2; D gene uncertain. Deletions cut 3 bases from V and 7 bases from J, with 9 bases between. Germline V lookup: CDR1 WSHSY, CDR2 SAAADI. The CDR3 has 13 amino acids. The CDR3 sequence: CASSEDRGGELFF. DNA for the CDR3: TGCGCCAGCAGTGAAGATCGTGGCGGGGAGCTGTTTTTT.

The V call is TRBV7-2, the J call TRBJ1-1, with TRBD1 matching over 7 bases. Germline CDR1 SGHTA, CDR2 FQGNSA. V shed 4 bases and J 5 bases; nucleotides not matched to a gene: 10. CDR3 length equals 15 residues. In DNA, the CDR3 is TGTGCCAGCAGCTCCTATGGGACAGTCCGGACTGAAGCTTTCTTT. This translates into CASSSYGTVRTEAFF.

The chain joins TRBV7-9 to TRBJ1-1, with D perhaps TRBD1 (5 bases). The CDR3 is 14 amino acids. V was trimmed by 3 bases and J by 1 base, leaving 9 bases between them. Germline loops: CDR1 SEHNR, CDR2 FQNEAQ (reference sequence). The CDR3 protein is CASSLLQGNTEAFF. DNA of the CDR3: TGTGCCAGCAGCTTGTTGCAGGGGAACACTGAAGCTTTCTTT.

This clone was found once. This chain uses TRBV29-1 with TRBJ2-5; 8 nucleotides match TRBD2. Germline CDR1 reads SQVTM; CDR2 reads ANQGSEA. The V segment lost 5 bases and the J segment 7 bases; nucleotides outside the gene matches: 9. The CDR3 sequence is 13 residues long. The CDR3 is CSVPGLVSGTQYF. In DNA, the CDR3 is TGCAGCGTTCCGGGACTAGTAAGTGGGACCCAGTACTTC.